This entry is about one T cell receptor (beta chain). What it binds is unknown. These data originate in a study of untreated major depressive disorder. Study results and limitations: CD4+ T cells from depressed patients used TRBV05-01 (Vbeta 5.1) more often than controls.

CDR1 is GTSNPN and CDR2 is SVGIG in the germline V gene (reference sequence). This CDR3 is 13 amino acids long. Unmatched junction bases numbered 7, after V lost 5 bases and J lost 9 bases. Assay used: immunoSEQ multiplex PCR; TCRdb lists only in-frame clones, some missing. Of some 20,000 clones listed, over 75% were seen once; the top ten hold 4.5% to 6.5%. The source is a woman aged 25-40 years in good health. The rearrangement links TRBV30 to TRBJ1-6; 7 nucleotides match TRBD1. The sample taken for sequencing was CD4+ T cells from PBMCs. CDR3 protein: CAWDREPISPLHF. The DNA for the CDR3 is TGTGCCTGGGACAGGGAACCCATTTCACCCCTCCACTTT.